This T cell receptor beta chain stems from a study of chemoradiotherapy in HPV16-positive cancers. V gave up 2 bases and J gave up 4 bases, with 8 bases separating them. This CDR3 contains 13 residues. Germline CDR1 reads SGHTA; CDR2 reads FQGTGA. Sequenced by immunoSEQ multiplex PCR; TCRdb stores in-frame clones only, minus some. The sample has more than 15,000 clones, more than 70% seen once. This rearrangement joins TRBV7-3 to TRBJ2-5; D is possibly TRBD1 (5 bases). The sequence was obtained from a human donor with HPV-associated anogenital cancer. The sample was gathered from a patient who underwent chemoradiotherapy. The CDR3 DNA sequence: TGTGCCAGCAGCTTAGGGGCTGTAGAGACCCAGTACTTC. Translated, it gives CASSLGAVETQYF.